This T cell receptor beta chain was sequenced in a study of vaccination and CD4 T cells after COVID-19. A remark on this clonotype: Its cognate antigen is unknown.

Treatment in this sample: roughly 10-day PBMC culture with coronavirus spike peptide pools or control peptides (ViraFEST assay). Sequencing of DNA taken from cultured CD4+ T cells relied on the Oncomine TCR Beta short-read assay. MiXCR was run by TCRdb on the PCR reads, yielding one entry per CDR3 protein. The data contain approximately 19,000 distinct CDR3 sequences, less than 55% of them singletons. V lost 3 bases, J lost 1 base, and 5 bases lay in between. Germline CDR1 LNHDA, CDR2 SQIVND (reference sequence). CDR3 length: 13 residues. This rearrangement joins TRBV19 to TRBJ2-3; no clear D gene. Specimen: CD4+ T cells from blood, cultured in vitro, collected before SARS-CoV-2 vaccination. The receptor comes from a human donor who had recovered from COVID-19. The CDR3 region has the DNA TGTGCCAGTAGTATCGCAGGCACAGATACGCAGTATTTT. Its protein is CASSIAGTDTQYF.